This T cell receptor (beta chain) was profiled in a study of T-cell reconstitution after alpha-beta-depleted transplantation in children. Construction of the TCRbeta library involved unique molecular identifiers. TCRdb called the PCR reads again in MiXCR, with one record for every CDR3 protein. The table has about 610,000 distinct CDR3 sequences, about 10% seen once. CDR3 length equals 14 residues. The ends were cut back, 7 bases at V and 0 bases at J, with 10 bases in the middle. The germline V gene encodes CDR1 MNHEY and CDR2 SMNVEV (reference sequence). The chain is built from TRBV27 and TRBJ2-1, with D possibly matching TRBD2 (5 bases). The origin of this receptor is a human donor who donated a stem cell graft to a child with acute myeloid leukemia. This sample comprised PBMCs from the stem cell graft donor, obtained from the stem cell graft. CDR3 residues: CASTFTSSYNEQFF. The CDR3, as DNA: TGTGCCAGCACCTTTACTAGCTCCTACAATGAGCAGTTCTTC.